The 13 T cell receptor beta chains given below trace back to one sample, sequenced in a study of T-cell memory formation after mild COVID-19. TCRdb reanalysed the 5' RACE reads using MiXCR and keeps one entry per CDR3 protein. The sample lists about 440,000 distinct CDR3 sequences, 20% occurring once. The specimen was PBMCs or a T cell subset sorted from them (not recorded which). These receptors all stem from an adult woman who had mild COVID-19 (a few samples of this study predate the infection). Cell type and time point are not known.

This clonotype showed up just a few times. The rearrangement links TRBV27 to TRBJ2-7, with TRBD1 matching 7 bases. The length of the CDR3 is 13 residues. In germline, CDR1 is MNHEY, CDR2 SMNVEV (reference sequence). Unmatched junction bases numbered 8, after V lost 6 bases and J lost 6 bases. CDR3 coding DNA: TGTGCCAGCAGGCGACAGGGTGACGGCGAGCAGTACTTC. It codes for CASRRQGDGEQYF.

The chain links TRBV9 to TRBJ2-1; D tentatively fits TRBD1 or TRBD2 (6 bases each). Germline V gene sequence: CDR1 SGDLS, CDR2 YYNGEE. CDR3 length: 15 amino acids. V was cut by 4 bases and J by 9 bases, with 20 bases left in between. The CDR3 protein is CASSYDRWGVGEQFF. The DNA for the CDR3 is TGTGCCAGCAGCTACGACAGGTGGGGGGTTGGTGAGCAGTTCTTC. The full variable domain, in which reference TRBV9 and TRBJ2-1 provide the parts outside the CDR3, is DSGVTQTPKHLITATGQRVTLRCSPRSGDLSVYWYQQSLDQGLQFLIQYYNGEERAKGNILERFSAQQFPDLHSELNLSSLELGDSALYFCASSYDRWGVGEQFFGPGTRLTVL.

This clonotype was seen a few times. This chain uses TRBV7-7 with TRBJ1-1; D is uncertain. CDR3 length: 12 residues. From germline, CDR1 is SSHAT and CDR2 FNYEAQ (reference sequence). CDR3 amino acids: CAMPPRGTEAFF. CDR3 nucleotides: TGTGCTATGCCTCCTCGAGGCACTGAAGCTTTCTTT.

The table lists this clonotype with a few counts. At one boundary the junction diverges from the germline segment, which might be a read error. The genes are TRBV7-9 and TRBJ1-1, with TRBD1 as a possible D gene (5 bases). Germline V gene data show CDR1 as SEHNR and CDR2 as FQNEAQ (reference sequence). The CDR3 runs to 16 residues. The CDR3 region has the DNA TGTGCCAGCAGCTCGTGGGATGGGGCCCTGAAGACTGAAGCTTTCTTT. It specifies CASSSWDGALKTEAFF.

This rearrangement joins TRBV6-5 to TRBJ2-1, with 9 bases matching TRBD2. The CDR3 runs 15 residues. Per germline, CDR1 MNHEY and CDR2 SVGAGI. With V trimmed by 6 bases and J by 2 bases, 5 bases remained unmatched. CDR3 loop: CASRHSGGTYNEQFF. DNA of the CDR3: TGTGCCAGCAGACATAGCGGGGGAACCTACAATGAGCAGTTCTTC.

This clonotype was seen a handful of times. The chain joins TRBV7-3 to TRBJ1-6, with 9 positions matching TRBD1. V lost 6 bases to trimming and J lost 7 bases; unmatched junction nucleotides: 10. The CDR3 extends over 16 amino acids. CDR1 and CDR2 (germline): SGHTA, FQGTGA. DNA of the CDR3: TGTGCCAGCAGAAAAACAAGCGGGACAGGGAATTCACCCCTCCACTTT. Its protein product is CASRKTSGTGNSPLHF. Together with reference TRBV7-3 and TRBJ1-6, the CDR3 gives the full variable domain: GAGVSQTPSNKVTEKGKYVELRCDPISGHTALYWYRQSLGQGPEFLIYFQGTGAADDSGLPNDRFFAVRPEGSVSTLKIQRTERGDSAVYLCASRKTSGTGNSPLHFGNGTRLTVT.

V usage is TRBV7-6 and J usage is TRBJ2-1; 9 bases agree with TRBD2. Germline-derived CDR1 and CDR2 are SGHVS and FNYEAQ. Losses at the gene ends were 5 bases for V and 1 base for J; bases not matched to a gene: 9. The CDR3 covers 17 residues. CDR3 nucleotide sequence: TGTGCCAGCAGCCCCGGAAGCGGGAGGCTTTCCTACAATGAGCAGTTCTTC. This encodes CASSPGSGRLSYNEQFF.

The chain is built from TRBV5-1 and TRBJ2-5; 7 positions agree with TRBD2. The CDR3 contains 15 residues. Germline V gene data show CDR1 as SGHRS and CDR2 as YFSETQ. Unmatched junction bases numbered 11, after V lost 0 bases and J lost 9 bases. The CDR3 protein is CASSLAGPTGGSQYF. Here the CDR3 DNA reads TGCGCCAGCAGCTTGGCAGGACCCACGGGAGGCTCCCAGTACTTC.

There are a few counts of this clonotype. This chain uses TRBV9 with TRBJ2-7, with 8 bases fitting TRBD2. In germline, CDR1 is SGDLS, CDR2 YYNGEE. This CDR3 is 14 amino acids long. V was pared by 4 bases and J by 6 bases, with 9 bases of the junction left unmatched. The CDR3 DNA reads as TGTGCCAGCAGCCCCGGGGGGGTGTGGGGCGAGCAGTACTTC. It encodes CASSPGGVWGEQYF.

This clonotype occurred a few times. The chain carries TRBV6-5 and TRBJ1-1; TRBD1 matches 11 bases. The ends lost 4 bases at V and 5 bases at J; junction bases unmatched: 6. The length of the CDR3 is 15 residues. Germline CDR1 and CDR2: MNHEY and SVGAGI. The CDR3 coding sequence is TGTGCCAGCAGTTCCCCGGGACAGGGGGATACTGAAGCTTTCTTT. Its protein is CASSSPGQGDTEAFF.

This clonotype was counted at least ten times. The chain combines TRBV5-1 with TRBJ2-1, with D possibly matching TRBD2 (7 bases). This CDR3 is built from 14 residues. V was shortened by 3 bases and J by 5 bases, with 12 bases between the two germline ends. Germline lookup yields CDR1 SGHRS and CDR2 YFSETQ. This chain's CDR3 is CASSSGGNNNEQFF. CDR3 DNA sequence: TGCGCCAGCAGCTCGGGGGGCAATAACAATGAGCAGTTCTTC.

This clonotype has more than one count but fewer than ten. V gene TRBV5-6 combines with J gene TRBJ2-3; D assignment may be TRBD1 or TRBD2 (5 bases each). CDR1 SGHDT and CDR2 YYEEEE come from the germline V gene. This CDR3 has 15 residues. Trimming stripped 2 bases from V and 0 bases from J, with 10 bases between. The CDR3 loop reads CASSFRDVSTDTQYF. CDR3 bases: TGTGCCAGCAGCTTCCGGGACGTAAGCACAGATACGCAGTATTTT.

There are a few counts of this clonotype. The chain joins TRBV25-1 to TRBJ1-1; D not certain. CDR1 is MGHDK, CDR2 SYGVNS, per germline. The CDR3 is 14 amino acids. Trimming left V 7 bases short and J 0 bases short, with 12 bases between. As DNA, the CDR3 is TGTGCCAGCATAGGGTCACAAATGAACACTGAAGCTTTCTTT. Translated: CASIGSQMNTEAFF.